Each of the 27 T cell receptor beta chains below was sequenced from the same sample in a study of OX40 agonist ivuxolimab in advanced cancers. Profiled with immunoSEQ multiplex PCR; TCRdb holds only in-frame clones, not every one. The sample carries 78,000 or so clones, more than 75% recorded once. Sequencing was performed on CD4+ or CD8+ T cells sorted from blood, taken in a trial of the OX40 agonist ivuxolimab. The source of these receptors is an adult with an advanced solid tumor such as melanoma, head and neck, liver or kidney cancer.

This sequence joins TRBV6-5 and TRBJ1-6, with D perhaps matching TRBD1 (5 bases). Germline loops: CDR1 MNHEY, CDR2 SVGAGI. The CDR3 is 15 amino acids. V dropped 5 bases and J dropped 5 bases, with 13 bases sitting between them. The CDR3 sequence: CASSRQGDDNSPLHF. CDR3 in DNA: TGTGCCAGCAGTCGCCAGGGAGACGATAATTCACCCCTCCACTTT.

As concerns this clone: The conserved final phenylalanine or tryptophan is absent from the CDR3, which likely points to a read error. The V call is TRBV19, the J call TRBJ1-2; D remains ambiguous. The CDR3 spans 14 residues. V lost 4 bases and J lost 5, with 14 bases in between. Germline V gene sequence: CDR1 LNHDA, CDR2 SQIVND (reference sequence). The CDR3 region is CASSNVRGWYGYTL. The CDR3 DNA is TGTGCCAGTAGTAACGTCCGTGGATGGTATGGCTACACCCTC.

The rearrangement joins TRBV28 to TRBJ1-5, with a tentative D call TRBD1 (6 bases). V gave up 2 bases and J gave up 7 bases, with 12 bases separating them. Germline V lookup: CDR1 MDHEN, CDR2 SYDVKM. This CDR3 has 14 amino acids. The CDR3 DNA reads as TGTGCCAGCAGTTTAAGGGGGTCTAGACAGCCCCAGCATTTT. Translated, it gives CASSLRGSRQPQHF.

This clone has just one count. The chain employs TRBV10-2 and TRBJ2-3, with a possible D match to TRBD2 (6 bases). CDR1 WSHSY and CDR2 SAAADI come from the germline V gene. The CDR3 covers 14 residues. Trimming took off 2 bases at V and 2 bases at J, with 8 bases between the two ends. For the CDR3, the DNA is TGCGCCAGCAGTGAGGAGCGGGTCACAGATACGCAGTATTTT. It is translated as CASSEERVTDTQYF.

V usage is TRBV15 and J usage is TRBJ2-3; 8 nucleotides agree with TRBD1. The germline V gene encodes CDR1 LNHNV and CDR2 YYDKDF (reference sequence). The V and J ends lost 1 base and 4 bases, in that order; junction bases with no gene match: 10. The CDR3 has 17 residues. The CDR3 sequence: CATSRGGGQGLSDTQYF. The CDR3 region has the DNA TGTGCCACCAGCAGAGGGGGAGGACAGGGTCTGTCAGATACGCAGTATTTT.

This clone was counted only a few times. The chain carries TRBV19 and TRBJ1-5; D might be TRBD1 (6 bases). Trimming took 5 bases from V and 5 from J, leaving 13 bases between them. CDR1 LNHDA and CDR2 SQIVND come from the germline V gene (reference sequence). CDR3 size: 14 residues. The CDR3 nucleotides are TGTGCCAGTAGTCTACAGGGAGTTTATCAGCCCCAGCATTTT. Amino acid sequence: CASSLQGVYQPQHF.

V gene TRBV9 combines with J gene TRBJ2-3, with D possibly being TRBD2 (6 bases). The germline V gene encodes CDR1 SGDLS and CDR2 YYNGEE. The CDR3 totals 16 residues. The V gene lost 0 bases and the J gene lost 3 bases, with 14 bases spanning the gap. Written as DNA, the CDR3 is TGTGCCAGCAGCGTAGGGGTAGGGGAGGTTACAGATACGCAGTATTTT. The encoded protein is CASSVGVGEVTDTQYF.

This chain uses TRBV2 with TRBJ1-4; D not certain. Germline V gives CDR1 SNHLY, CDR2 FYNNEI. V was clipped by 6 bases and J by 0 bases, with 11 bases between them. The CDR3 runs to 15 residues. The CDR3 DNA sequence: TGTGCCAGCAGCCCGAGGACGACAACTAATGAAAAACTGTTTTTT. Its translation is CASSPRTTTNEKLFF.

The J gene is TRBJ2-7, the V gene TRBV7-9; 12 nucleotides match TRBD2. The CDR3 consists of 15 residues. The trim removed 5 bases at V and 1 base at J, leaving 3 bases unmatched. Germline V gene lookup returns CDR1 SEHNR and CDR2 FQNEAQ (reference sequence). The CDR3 DNA sequence: TGTGCCAGCAGCACCGGACTAGCGGGGTCCTACGAGCAGTACTTC. Its translation: CASSTGLAGSYEQYF.

This chain connects TRBV29-1 to TRBJ1-1; D not resolved. Germline CDR1 SQVTM, CDR2 ANQGSEA. The germline V and J ends were trimmed by 4 bases and 2 bases, with 11 bases remaining between them. The CDR3 is 13 amino acids. The DNA of the CDR3 is TGCAGCGTTGTTTATGGCGGCAACACTGAAGCTTTCTTT. This codes for CSVVYGGNTEAFF.

This clone is a singleton in its sample. The genes are TRBV29-1 and TRBJ1-4, with D perhaps TRBD1 (5 bases). The CDR3 is 13 residues long. V lost 6 bases and J 7 bases, leaving 15 bases between the germline ends. Per the germline V gene, CDR1 is SQVTM and CDR2 is ANQGSEA. The CDR3 spells CSVQGFVGEKLFF. In DNA, the CDR3 is TGCAGCGTGCAGGGTTTCGTAGGTGAAAAACTGTTTTTT.

V gene TRBV19 combines with J gene TRBJ2-7; TRBD1 agrees at 12 bases. The CDR3 totals 17 residues. V gave up 6 bases and J gave up 0 bases; unmatched junction bases: 9. CDR1 and CDR2 from the germline V gene are LNHDA and SQIVND (reference sequence). CDR3 amino acids: CASSQGQGAFFSYEQYF. The DNA for the CDR3 is TGTGCCAGTAGCCAGGGACAGGGGGCCTTCTTCTCCTACGAGCAGTACTTC.

This chain uses TRBV29-1 with TRBJ2-7; 11 bases agree with TRBD1. V lost 5 bases and J lost 1; bases outside the gene matches: 4. CDR1 is SQVTM, CDR2 ANQGSEA, per germline. This CDR3 spans 14 amino acids. The CDR3 sequence: CSVPGTGGSYEQYF. In DNA, the CDR3 is TGCAGCGTTCCCGGGACAGGGGGTTCCTACGAGCAGTACTTC.

This clone was observed a handful of times. The CDR3 loop is CASIGQALLNTEAFF. Here the CDR3 DNA reads TGTGCCAGCATCGGACAGGCGCTACTGAACACTGAAGCTTTCTTT. The chain uses TRBV2 and TRBJ1-1; 7 nucleotides match TRBD1. The germline V gene encodes CDR1 SNHLY and CDR2 FYNNEI. V was clipped by 7 bases and J by 0 bases; unmatched bases: 8. The CDR3 has 15 amino acids.

This clone was picked up a small number of times. V usage is TRBV19 and J usage is TRBJ1-5; the match to TRBD1 covers 8 bases. The V gene's germline CDR1 is LNHDA and CDR2 SQIVND (reference sequence). This CDR3 is built from 13 residues. J gave up 5 bases and V 3 bases, and 0 bases lay outside the gene matches. The CDR3 spells CASSMTGDQPQHF. For the CDR3, the DNA is TGTGCCAGTAGTATGACAGGGGATCAGCCCCAGCATTTT. The full variable domain, rest sourced from reference TRBV19 and TRBJ1-5, is DGGITQSPKYLFRKEGQNVTLSCEQNLNHDAMYWYRQDPGQGLRLIYYSQIVNDFQKGDIAEGYSVSREKKESFPLTVTSAQKNPTAFYLCASSMTGDQPQHFGDGTRLSIL.

This sequence joins TRBV5-1 and TRBJ2-3; 10 bases agree with TRBD1. V lost 2 bases and J lost 6; bases outside the gene matches: 12. The CDR3 runs to 17 residues. CDR1 SGHRS and CDR2 YFSETQ come from the germline V gene. The CDR3 reads CASSFSPGQGRGDTQYF. CDR3 DNA: TGCGCCAGCAGCTTCTCCCCGGGACAGGGGAGGGGCGATACGCAGTATTTT. The full variable domain, its missing parts supplied by reference TRBV5-1 and TRBJ2-3, is KAGVTQTPRYLIKTRGQQVTLSCSPISGHRSVSWYQQTPGQGLQFLFEYFSETQRNKGNFPGRFSGRQFSNSRSEMNVSTLELGDSALYLCASSFSPGQGRGDTQYFGPGTRLTVL.

V gene TRBV4-2 combines with J gene TRBJ2-2, with D unclear. In germline, CDR1 is LGHNA, CDR2 YNFKEQ. Trimming pared 0 bases from V and 4 bases from J, leaving 12 bases between. The CDR3 runs 16 residues. Here the CDR3 reads CASSQEMTGSTGELFF. CDR3 nucleotides: TGTGCCAGCAGCCAAGAGATGACGGGTAGCACCGGGGAGCTGTTTTTT.

The chain employs TRBV28 and TRBJ2-5; a weak D match, TRBD2 (5 bases). The J call may be mistaken, given a closer DNA end match to TRBJ2-7. Germline CDR1 reads MDHEN; CDR2 reads SYDVKM. This CDR3 has 15 amino acids. This CDR3 is CASSPAEWVSYEQYF. The DNA of the CDR3 is TGTGCCAGCAGTCCAGCGGAGTGGGTCTCCTACGAGCAGTACTTC.

The V gene is TRBV29-1, the J gene TRBJ2-3, with 7 bases lining up with TRBD1. The CDR3 runs to 14 residues. Germline CDR1 and CDR2: SQVTM and ANQGSEA. The trim removed 0 bases at V and 4 bases at J, leaving 4 bases unmatched. DNA of the CDR3: TGCAGCGTTGAAGAACAGGGGCGTCCAGATACGCAGTATTTT. Translating it yields CSVEEQGRPDTQYF.

This chain uses TRBV6-1 with TRBJ2-2; weak D call: TRBD1 (6 bases). Per germline, CDR1 MNHNS and CDR2 SASEGT. V dropped 0 bases and J dropped 4 bases, with 12 bases sitting between them. The CDR3 loop spans 16 amino acids. The CDR3 reads CASSEAPGHVTGELFF. In DNA form, the CDR3 reads TGTGCCAGCAGTGAAGCCCCGGGACATGTCACCGGGGAGCTGTTTTTT.

The V call is TRBV6-6, the J call TRBJ1-2; TRBD1 matches 7 bases. Germline CDR1 MNHNY, CDR2 SVGAGI (reference sequence). Unmatched junction bases numbered 3, after V lost 6 bases and J lost 5 bases. The CDR3 runs to 12 residues. CDR3 sequence (DNA): TGTGCCAGCAGAACAGGGGAGTATGGCTACACCTTC. The encoded protein is CASRTGEYGYTF.

The chain uses TRBV6-5 and TRBJ1-1; 7 bases map to TRBD1. With V trimmed by 3 bases and J by 10 bases, 8 bases remained unmatched. The germline V gene has CDR1 MNHEY and CDR2 SVGAGI. This CDR3 has 13 residues. The CDR3 protein is CASSYPGQVVAFF. CDR3 DNA sequence: TGTGCCAGCAGTTATCCCGGACAGGTCGTAGCTTTCTTT.

The chain combines TRBV18 with TRBJ1-1; D not certain. Germline-derived CDR1 and CDR2 are KGHSH and LQKENI. The CDR3 has 15 amino acids. Trimming took 3 bases from V and 1 from J, leaving 12 bases between them. The CDR3 spells CASSPPGRPNTEAFF. Here the CDR3 DNA reads TGTGCCAGCTCACCCCCCGGACGGCCGAACACTGAAGCTTTCTTT.

The chain has TRBV4-2 and TRBJ2-2; 13 nucleotides agree with TRBD2. Germline V gene lookup returns CDR1 LGHNA and CDR2 YNFKEQ. J lost 3 bases, V lost 4 bases, and 11 bases had no gene match. The CDR3 sequence is 19 residues long. The DNA of the CDR3 is TGTGCCAGCAGCCTTCTTTACGGACTAGCGGGAGCGGACACCGGGGAGCTGTTTTTT. Its translation is CASSLLYGLAGADTGELFF.

The V and J genes are TRBV27 and TRBJ2-2; 13 nucleotides align to TRBD2. With V trimmed by 6 bases and J by 6 bases, 13 bases remained unmatched. Looked up from germline, CDR1 is MNHEY and CDR2 is SMNVEV (reference sequence). The CDR3 is 18 residues long. CDR3 in amino acids: CASSHRGTSGKRAGELFF. CDR3 coding DNA: TGTGCCAGCAGCCACCGCGGGACTAGCGGGAAACGGGCCGGGGAGCTGTTTTTT.

This chain links TRBV11-3 with TRBJ1-4; a weak D match, TRBD1 (5 bases). The CDR3 is 13 amino acids. Trimming removed 4 bases from V and 7 bases from J, with 10 bases in between. Germline V gene sequence: CDR1 SGHNT, CDR2 YENEEA. The CDR3 protein is CASSSGTGEKLFF. For the CDR3, the DNA is TGTGCCAGCAGCTCCGGGACGGGTGAAAAACTGTTTTTT.

The genes are TRBV6-5 and TRBJ2-3, with unresolved D. CDR1 and CDR2 from the germline V gene are MNHEY and SVGAGI. Trimming took off 8 bases at V and 5 bases at J, with 8 bases between the two ends. The CDR3 is made up of 11 amino acids. CDR3 sequence: CASLLLDTQYF. CDR3 DNA: TGTGCCAGCTTACTACTAGATACGCAGTATTTT.